This is a list of T cell receptor beta chains from one sample in a study of T-cell memory formation after mild COVID-19. TCRdb called the 5' RACE reads again in MiXCR, with one record for every CDR3 protein. The sample records a few hundred thousand distinct CDR3 sequences, roughly 20% being singletons. Sequencing was carried out using PBMCs or a T cell subset sorted from them (not recorded which). These receptors all come from an adult woman who had mild COVID-19 (a few samples of this study predate the infection). Cell type and time point are not known. Each CDR3 is given with its conserved first and last residue. The order of the fields is V gene, clone size, J gene, CDR3 protein. Part of the rows lack a size; the others show once, few, many or a class for expanded clones.

V: TRBV4-1
size: .
J: TRBJ2-1
CDR3: CASSQWVLAGGRDNEQFF

V: TRBV5-5
size: few
J: TRBJ2-1
CDR3: CASSGDSFHNEQFF

V: TRBV25-1
size: .
J: TRBJ2-5
CDR3: CASSVGGAGETQYF

V: TRBV7-7
size: many
J: TRBJ2-5
CDR3: CASSQAGGGETQYF

V: TRBV11-2
size: few
J: TRBJ2-3
CDR3: CASSLGGAARRTDTQYF

V: TRBV12-3/TRBV12-4
size: many
J: TRBJ2-7
CDR3: CASRADRVIFYEQYF

V: TRBV7-2
size: few
J: TRBJ1-1
CDR3: CASSRERGAFF

V: TRBV25-1
size: few
J: TRBJ2-1
CDR3: CASSESRYNEQFF

V: TRBV7-9
size: few
J: TRBJ2-1
CDR3: CASSLGGTGGMYEQFF

V: TRBV5-1
size: .
J: TRBJ2-1
CDR3: CASTVGGRDNEQFF

V: TRBV18
size: few
J: TRBJ2-7
CDR3: CASSPVTGFSYEQYF

V: TRBV20-1
size: .
J: TRBJ1-2
CDR3: CSAGAGPLGAYGYTF

V: TRBV3-1
size: .
J: TRBJ2-3
CDR3: CASSPTSLATQYF

V: TRBV10-3
size: .
J: TRBJ2-1
CDR3: CAISDRAESSYNEQFF

V: TRBV20-1
size: .
J: TRBJ2-5
CDR3: CSARVGLPQETQYF

V: TRBV7-9
size: .
J: TRBJ2-7
CDR3: CASSLSLGEQYF

V: TRBV11-2
size: .
J: TRBJ1-4
CDR3: CASSASGAIQKLFF